One and the same sample provided the 3 T cell receptor beta chains below, sequenced in a study of T-cell memory formation after mild COVID-19. TCRdb recomputed calls from the 5' RACE reads with MiXCR, one row per CDR3 protein. The table records fewer than 400,000 distinct CDR3 sequences, 15% to 20% of them present only once. Sequenced material: PBMCs or a T cell subset sorted from them (not recorded which). The receptor set was obtained from a man between 18 and 35 years old who had mild COVID-19 (a few samples of this study predate the infection). Cell type and time point are not known.

This clonotype was counted many times. The V and J genes are TRBV5-4 and TRBJ1-1, with D unclear. This CDR3 has 11 amino acids. V was shortened by 6 bases and J by 5 bases, with 8 bases between the two germline ends. CDR1 and CDR2 from the germline V gene are SGHNT and YYREEE (reference sequence). CDR3 in amino acids: CASTLGTEAFF. DNA of the CDR3: TGTGCCAGCACCCTAGGGACTGAAGCTTTCTTT.

The chain links TRBV7-9 to TRBJ2-7; possibly TRBD1 for D (6 bases). From germline, CDR1 is SEHNR and CDR2 FQNEAQ (reference sequence). V gave up 5 bases and J gave up 4 bases, with 12 bases separating them. The CDR3 loop spans 13 amino acids. The CDR3 sequence: CASSTGTPYEQYF. In nucleotides, the CDR3 is TGTGCCAGCAGCACCGGGACACCGTACGAGCAGTACTTC. The full variable domain, completed using reference TRBV7-9 and TRBJ2-7, is DTGVSQNPRHKITKRGQNVTFRCDPISEHNRLYWYRQTLGQGPEFLTYFQNEAQLEKSRLLSDRFSAERPKGSFSTLEIQRTEQGDSAMYLCASSTGTPYEQYFGPGTRLTVT.

The table lists this clonotype with a few counts. The CDR3 region is CASSYGGEETQYF. CDR3 bases: TGTGCCAGCAGTTACGGGGGCGAAGAGACCCAGTACTTC. The chain uses TRBV12-3 or TRBV12-4 and TRBJ2-5; D assignment may be TRBD1 or TRBD2 (6 bases each). The CDR3 covers 13 residues. Between the trimmed V and J ends, which lost 4 bases and 3 bases, there was a span of 9 bases.